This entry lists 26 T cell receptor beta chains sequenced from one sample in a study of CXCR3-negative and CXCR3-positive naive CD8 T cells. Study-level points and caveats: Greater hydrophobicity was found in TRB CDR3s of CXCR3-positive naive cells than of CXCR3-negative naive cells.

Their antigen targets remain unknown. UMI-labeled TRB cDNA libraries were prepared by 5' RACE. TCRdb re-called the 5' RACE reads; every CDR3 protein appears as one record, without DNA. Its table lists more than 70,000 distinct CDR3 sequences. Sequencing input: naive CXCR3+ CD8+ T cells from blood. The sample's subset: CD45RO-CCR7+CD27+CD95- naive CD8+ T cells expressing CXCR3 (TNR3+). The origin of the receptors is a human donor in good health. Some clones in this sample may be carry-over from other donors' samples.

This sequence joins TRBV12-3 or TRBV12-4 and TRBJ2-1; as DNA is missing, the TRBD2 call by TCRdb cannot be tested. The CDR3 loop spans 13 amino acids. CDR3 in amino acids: CASRRARNNEQFF.

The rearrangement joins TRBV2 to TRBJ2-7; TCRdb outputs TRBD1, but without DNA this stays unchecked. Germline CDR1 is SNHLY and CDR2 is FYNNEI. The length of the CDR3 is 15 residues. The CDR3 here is CASRVRDRVLHEQYF.

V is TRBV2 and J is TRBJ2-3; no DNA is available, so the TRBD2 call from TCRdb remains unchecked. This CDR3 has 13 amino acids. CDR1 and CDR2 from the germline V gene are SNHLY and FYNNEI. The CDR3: CASTPRFTDTQYF.

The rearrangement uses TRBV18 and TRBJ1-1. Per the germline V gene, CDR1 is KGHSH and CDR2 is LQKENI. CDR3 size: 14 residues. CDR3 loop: CASSPPGMNTEAFF.

CDR3 region: CASSSSGSTAYEQYF. This chain connects TRBV4-1 to TRBJ2-7; absent DNA, TCRdb's TRBD1 call cannot be checked. The CDR3 is made up of 15 amino acids. Germline V CDR1 and CDR2: MGHRA, YSYEKL.

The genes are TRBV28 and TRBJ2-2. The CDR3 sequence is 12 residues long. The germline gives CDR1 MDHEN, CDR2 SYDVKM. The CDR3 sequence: CASRDTTGELFF.

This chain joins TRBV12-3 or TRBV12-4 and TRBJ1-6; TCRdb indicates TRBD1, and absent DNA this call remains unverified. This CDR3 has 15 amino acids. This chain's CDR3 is CASSFGEVPGSPLHF.

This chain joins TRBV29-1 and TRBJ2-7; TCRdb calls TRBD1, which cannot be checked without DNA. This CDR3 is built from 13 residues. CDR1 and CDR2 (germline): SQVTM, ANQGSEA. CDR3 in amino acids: CSVVWDTAYEQYF.

The CDR3 is CASSLDRDNTEAFF. The rearrangement uses TRBV27 and TRBJ1-1; with no DNA, the TCRdb D assignment of TRBD1 cannot be verified. CDR3 length: 14 residues. Germline V gives CDR1 MNHEY, CDR2 SMNVEV (reference sequence).

The CDR3 here is CATKIPGGTEAFF. The chain uses TRBV5-1 and TRBJ1-1; lacking DNA, the TRBD1 call made by TCRdb goes unchecked. Germline V gene sequence: CDR1 SGHRS, CDR2 YFSETQ. This CDR3 is built from 13 residues.

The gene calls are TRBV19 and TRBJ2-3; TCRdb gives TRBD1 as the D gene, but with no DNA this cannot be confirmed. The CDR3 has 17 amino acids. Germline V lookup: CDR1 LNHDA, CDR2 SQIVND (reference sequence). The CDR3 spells CASSISSWDTISDTQYF. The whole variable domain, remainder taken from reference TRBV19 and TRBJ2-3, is DGGITQSPKYLFRKEGQNVTLSCEQNLNHDAMYWYRQDPGQGLRLIYYSQIVNDFQKGDIAEGYSVSREKKESFPLTVTSAQKNPTAFYLCASSISSWDTISDTQYFGPGTRLTVL.

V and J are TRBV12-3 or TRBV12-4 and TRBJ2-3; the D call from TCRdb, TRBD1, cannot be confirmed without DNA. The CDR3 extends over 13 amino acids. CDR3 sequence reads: CASSFFPPDTQYF.

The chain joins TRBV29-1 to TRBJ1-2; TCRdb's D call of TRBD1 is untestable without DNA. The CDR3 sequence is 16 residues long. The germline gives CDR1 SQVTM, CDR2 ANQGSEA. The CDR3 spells CSVEVDSLSRGQGYTF. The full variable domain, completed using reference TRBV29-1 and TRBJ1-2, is SAVISQKPSRDICQRGTSLTIQCQVDSQVTMMFWYRQQPGQSLTLIATANQGSEATYESGFVIDKFPISRPNLTFSTLTVSNMSPEDSSIYLCSVEVDSLSRGQGYTFGSGTRLTVV.

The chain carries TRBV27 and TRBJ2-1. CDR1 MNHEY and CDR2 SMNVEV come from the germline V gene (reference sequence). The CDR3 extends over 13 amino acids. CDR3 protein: CASSFRGRNEQFF.

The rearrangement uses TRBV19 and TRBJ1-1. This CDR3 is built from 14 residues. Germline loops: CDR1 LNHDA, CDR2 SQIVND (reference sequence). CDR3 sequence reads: CASNIFGFNTEAFF. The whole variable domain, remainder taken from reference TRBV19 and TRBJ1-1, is DGGITQSPKYLFRKEGQNVTLSCEQNLNHDAMYWYRQDPGQGLRLIYYSQIVNDFQKGDIAEGYSVSREKKESFPLTVTSAQKNPTAFYLCASNIFGFNTEAFFGQGTRLTVV.

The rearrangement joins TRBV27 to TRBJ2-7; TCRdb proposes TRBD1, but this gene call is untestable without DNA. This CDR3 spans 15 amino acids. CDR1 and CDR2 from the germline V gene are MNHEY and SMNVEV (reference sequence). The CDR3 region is CASSATGQGVYEQYF.

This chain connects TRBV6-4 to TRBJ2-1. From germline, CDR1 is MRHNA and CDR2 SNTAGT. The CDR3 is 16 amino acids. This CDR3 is CASSDSWESSYNEQFF.

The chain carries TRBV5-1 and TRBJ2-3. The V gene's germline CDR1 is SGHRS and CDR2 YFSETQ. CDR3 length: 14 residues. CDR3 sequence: CASSLGSGADTQYF. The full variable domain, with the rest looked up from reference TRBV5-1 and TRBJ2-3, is KAGVTQTPRYLIKTRGQQVTLSCSPISGHRSVSWYQQTPGQGLQFLFEYFSETQRNKGNFPGRFSGRQFSNSRSEMNVSTLELGDSALYLCASSLGSGADTQYFGPGTRLTVL.

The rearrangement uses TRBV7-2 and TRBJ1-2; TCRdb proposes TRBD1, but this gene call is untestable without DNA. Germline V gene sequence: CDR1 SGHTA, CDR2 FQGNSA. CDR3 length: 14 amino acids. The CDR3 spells CASSRPGQALGYTF.

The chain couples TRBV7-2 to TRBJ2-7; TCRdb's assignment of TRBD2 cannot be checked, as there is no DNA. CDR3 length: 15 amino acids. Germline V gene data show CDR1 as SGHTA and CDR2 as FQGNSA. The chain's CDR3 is CASSPIAGEAYEQYF.

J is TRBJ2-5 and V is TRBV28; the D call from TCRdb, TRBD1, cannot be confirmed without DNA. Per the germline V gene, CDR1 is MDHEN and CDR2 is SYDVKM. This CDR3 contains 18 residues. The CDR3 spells CASSLWGEPGGYQETQYF.

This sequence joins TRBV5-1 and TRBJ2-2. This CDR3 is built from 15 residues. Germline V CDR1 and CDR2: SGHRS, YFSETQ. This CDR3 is CASSLVGYGTGELFF.

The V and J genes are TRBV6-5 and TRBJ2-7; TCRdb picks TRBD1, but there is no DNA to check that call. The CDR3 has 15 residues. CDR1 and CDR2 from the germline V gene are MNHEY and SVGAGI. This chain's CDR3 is CASSYSGQGDDEQYF.

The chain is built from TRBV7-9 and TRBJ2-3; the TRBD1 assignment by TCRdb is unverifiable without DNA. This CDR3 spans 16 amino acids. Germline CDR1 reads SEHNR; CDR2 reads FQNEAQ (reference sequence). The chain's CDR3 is CASSFTTGSSTDTQYF.

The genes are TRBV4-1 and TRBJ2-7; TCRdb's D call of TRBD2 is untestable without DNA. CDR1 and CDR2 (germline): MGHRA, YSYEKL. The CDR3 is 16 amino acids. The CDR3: CASSRLTGQSSYEQYF.

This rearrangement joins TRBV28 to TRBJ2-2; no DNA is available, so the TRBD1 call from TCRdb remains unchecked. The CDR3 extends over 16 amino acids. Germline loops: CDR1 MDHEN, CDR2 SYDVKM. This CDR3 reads CASSREWGANTGELFF.